The 7 T cell receptor beta chains listed next were all sequenced from one sample in a study of shared clonotypes between healthy human individuals. Selected positively for CCR7 and CD45RO-negative, naive CD8 cells excluded terminally differentiated effector memory CD45RA+ cells. The table came from immunoSEQ multiplex PCR; TCRdb's copy has only in-frame clones and leaves some out. Of millions of clones listed, roughly 94% are singletons. Sequences were obtained from naive CD8+ T cells sorted from blood. The receptors here all came from a man between 18 and 29 years old in good health.

The chain recombines TRBV6-6 with TRBJ2-5; D is ambiguous. Trimming pared 7 bases from V and 7 bases from J, leaving 16 bases between. The CDR3 has 13 residues. CDR1 and CDR2 from the germline V gene are MNHNY and SVGAGI (reference sequence). The CDR3 is CASINRLLGTQYF. The CDR3 DNA reads as TGTGCCAGCATTAACCGGTTACTGGGGACCCAGTACTTC.

CDR3: CASNEGVPNTGELFF. The CDR3 DNA is TGCGCCAGCAACGAGGGGGTCCCAAACACCGGGGAGCTGTTTTTT. The chain couples TRBV5-1 to TRBJ2-2; TRBD1 might be the D (6 bases). Trimming cost V 6 bases and J 2 bases, with 14 bases left between them. This CDR3 contains 15 residues. The germline V gene has CDR1 SGHRS and CDR2 YFSETQ.

The V gene is TRBV4-3, the J gene TRBJ1-6, with D perhaps TRBD1 (5 bases). The CDR3 contains 15 residues. Per the germline V gene, CDR1 is LGHNA and CDR2 is YSLEER. Trimming pared 2 bases from V and 7 bases from J, leaving 12 bases between. For the CDR3, the DNA is TGCGCCAGCAGCCAAAGTACAGGCATCAATTCACCCCTCCACTTT. Translating gives CASSQSTGINSPLHF.

This clone was counted a few times. Other DNA sequences of this sample code for an identical CDR3. CDR3 residues: CASSETYEQYF. CDR3 in DNA: TGTGCCAGCAGTGAAACTTACGAGCAGTACTTC. V gene TRBV2 combines with J gene TRBJ2-7, with D unclear. The V and J ends lost 2 bases and 4 bases respectively, with 3 bases between them. CDR3 size: 11 residues. Germline lookup yields CDR1 SNHLY and CDR2 FYNNEI.

Details on this clone: Other DNA sequences from this sample encode an identical CDR3 as well. The chain links TRBV19 to TRBJ2-1; 10 bases map to TRBD2. J lost 4 bases, V lost 3 bases, and 3 bases had no gene match. The CDR3 is 15 residues long. Germline CDR1 LNHDA, CDR2 SQIVND (reference sequence). DNA for the CDR3: TGTGCCAGTAGTATCGGACTAGCGGTGTACAATGAGCAGTTCTTC. Protein: CASSIGLAVYNEQFF.

The chain has TRBV11-3 and TRBJ1-3; 7 bases align to TRBD1. CDR3 length: 15 amino acids. From germline, CDR1 is SGHNT and CDR2 YENEEA. V lost 5 bases to trimming and J lost 3 bases; unmatched junction nucleotides: 7. CDR3 nucleotide sequence: TGTGCCAGCAGCCGGGACAGTCGGGTTGGAAACACCATATATTTT. Translating it yields CASSRDSRVGNTIYF.

In this sample, this clone turned up once. The rearrangement links TRBV7-9 to TRBJ1-2; no firm D call. This CDR3 is 10 amino acids long. Trimming cost V 5 bases and J 8 bases, with 6 bases left between them. CDR1 and CDR2 (germline): SEHNR, FQNEAQ (reference sequence). The CDR3 DNA reads as TGTGCCAGCAGCCTGGTCGGCTACACCTTC. Translating it yields CASSLVGYTF.